The source of this T cell receptor beta chain is a study of T-cell memory formation after mild COVID-19. UMIs and sample barcodes were carried by the TCR alpha and TCR beta cDNA libraries that 5'RACE produced using constant-segment primers. TCRdb passed the 5' RACE reads through MiXCR, listing each CDR3 protein once. This sample has 270,000 or so distinct CDR3 sequences, with roughly 18% found just once. Findings and caveats of the study: Chiefly within CM and EM were the contracting CD4+ clones; CD8+ ones were within EMRA. Day 15 to 85 contractors were CD4/CD8 balanced; later expanders leaned CD4+.

The V gene end was trimmed by 1 base and the J gene end by 1 base; junction bases not matched to a gene: 9. This CDR3 has 20 residues. Germline V lookup: CDR1 LGHDT, CDR2 YNNKEL (reference sequence). This clonotype was found many times. Its specificity is not known. The specimen was PBMCs or a T cell subset sorted from them (not recorded which). This receptor was obtained from a man in his late teens or twenties who had mild COVID-19 (a few samples of this study predate the infection). Cell type and time point are not known. This chain joins TRBV3-1 and TRBJ2-1; 14 positions match TRBD2. The DNA for the CDR3 is TGTGCCAGCAGCCAAGGCCTGACTAGCGGGGGGGCCCCATCCTACAATGAGCAGTTCTTC. Translation gives CASSQGLTSGGAPSYNEQFF.